Included here is one TCR beta chain sequence, with context. What it recognizes is unknown. The junction and the germline gene differ at one end; a read error may be behind it. The sample originates from a study of cytomegalovirus exposure and HLA in healthy donors. At the level of the study: Unique TCRs numbering around 85 million, obtained from HLA-typed donors, made up an early data release. Broader study findings: Earlier analysis yielded a pattern in which most TCR beta V segments were productive about 90% or about 30% of the time. Fewer N-insertions (relative to the approximately 700-donor mean) were reportedly seen in an Asian-associated ancestry cluster in a later analysis.

PCR was performed using 60 Vbeta and 13 Jbeta primers. Here immunoSEQ multiplex PCR was the method, and the copy in TCRdb shows in-frame clones only, minus some. This table has roughly 26,000 clones, roughly 70% appearing once. Germline V gene data show CDR1 as SSHAT and CDR2 as FNYEAQ (reference sequence). The CDR3 sequence is 15 residues long. This receptor was taken from a woman aged 45-65 years in good health and CMV-seronegative. The chain is built from TRBV7-7 and TRBJ2-1; the match to TRBD2 covers 7 bases. Sequenced: PBMCs. The CDR3 sequence: CASSLSSGNYNEQFF. CDR3 sequence (DNA): TGTGCTAGCAGCTTATCTAGCGGCAATTACAATGAGCAGTTCTTC. Full variable domain (outside the CDR3, taken from reference TRBV7-7 and TRBJ2-1): GAGVSQSPRYKVTKRGQDVTLRCDPISSHATLYWYQQALGQGPEFLTYFNYEAQPDKSGLPSDRFSAERPEGSISTLTIQRTEQRDSAMYRCASSLSSGNYNEQFFGPGTRLTVL.